This T cell receptor (beta chain) was identified in a study of T-cell reconstitution after alpha-beta-depleted transplantation in children (dated by TCRdb to the mid-2010s). As for the study more broadly: The study quantitatively tracked T-cell immune reconstitution after TCRalphabeta/CD19-depleted allogeneic hematopoietic cell transplantation in children using TCR repertoire profiling.

The library came from PCR. Instrument on record: Illumina HiSeq 2500. Molecular barcoding was employed in the preparation of TCR libraries, with unique molecular identifiers being used to normalize TCRbeta repertoire quantification. TCRdb reanalyzed the raw reads on its own, using fastp at Q25 for trimming and MiXCR for clone calling, and kept in-frame beta chains. Identical CDR3 protein sequences are pooled into one entry, listed with their most common genes and DNA. This sample lists over 550,000 distinct CDR3 sequences; approximately 10% were detected once. The ten largest clones add up to about 4.3% of the sample. This clonotype was seen repeatedly, ten times or more. Its target antigen remains unknown. No base quality information exists; no much larger clone differs at one position. The sequencing here drew on PBMCs from the stem cell graft donor, taken from the stem cell graft. This sequence originates from a human donor who donated a stem cell graft to a child with acute myeloid leukemia.

CDR3 reads: CASSLAGGSIFGNEQFF. The base sequence is TGTGCCAGCAGCTTAGCGGGCGGGAGCATATTCGGGAATGAGCAGTTCTTC. The receptor chain draws on TRBV7-8 and TRBJ2-1; 7 bases in the junction line up with TRBD2. The CDR3 runs 17 amino acids, cysteine and phenylalanine included. The read is trimmed to its CDR3 DNA, 51 bases read in frame from base 1. The germline V gene supplies CDR1 SGHVS and CDR2 FQNEAQ. Trimming takes 0 bases off V and 7 bases off J; junction bases not matched to a gene: 12.